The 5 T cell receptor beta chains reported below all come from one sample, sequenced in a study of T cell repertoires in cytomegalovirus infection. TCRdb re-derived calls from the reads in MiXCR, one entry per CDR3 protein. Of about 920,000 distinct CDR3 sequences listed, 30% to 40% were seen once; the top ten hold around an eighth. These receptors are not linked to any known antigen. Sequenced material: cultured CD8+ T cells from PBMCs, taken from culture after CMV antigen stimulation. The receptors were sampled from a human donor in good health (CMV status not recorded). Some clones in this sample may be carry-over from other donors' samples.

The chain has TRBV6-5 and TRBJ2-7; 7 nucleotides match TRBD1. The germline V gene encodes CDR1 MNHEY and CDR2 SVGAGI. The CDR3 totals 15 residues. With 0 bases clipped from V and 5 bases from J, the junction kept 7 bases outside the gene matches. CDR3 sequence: CASSYSGGGEDEQYF. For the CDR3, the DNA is TGTGCCAGCAGTTACTCAGGGGGCGGAGAAGACGAGCAGTACTTC.

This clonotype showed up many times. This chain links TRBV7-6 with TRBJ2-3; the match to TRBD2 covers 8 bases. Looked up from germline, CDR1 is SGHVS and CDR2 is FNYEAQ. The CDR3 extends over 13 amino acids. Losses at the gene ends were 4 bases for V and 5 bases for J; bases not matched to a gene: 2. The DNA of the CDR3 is TGTGCCAGCAGCTACCGGGGGGGAGATACGCAGTATTTT. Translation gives CASSYRGGDTQYF. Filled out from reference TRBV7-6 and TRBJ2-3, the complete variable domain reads GAGVSQSPRYKVTKRGQDVALRCDPISGHVSLYWYRQALGQGPEFLTYFNYEAQQDKSGLPNDRFSAERPEGSISTLTIQRTEQRDSAMYRCASSYRGGDTQYFGPGTRLTVL.

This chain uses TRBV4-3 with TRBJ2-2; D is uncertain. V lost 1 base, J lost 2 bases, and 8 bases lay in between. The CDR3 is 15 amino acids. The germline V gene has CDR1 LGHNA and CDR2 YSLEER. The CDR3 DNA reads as TGCGCCAGCAGCCAAGGCCGGTTCAACACCGGGGAGCTGTTTTTT. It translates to CASSQGRFNTGELFF.

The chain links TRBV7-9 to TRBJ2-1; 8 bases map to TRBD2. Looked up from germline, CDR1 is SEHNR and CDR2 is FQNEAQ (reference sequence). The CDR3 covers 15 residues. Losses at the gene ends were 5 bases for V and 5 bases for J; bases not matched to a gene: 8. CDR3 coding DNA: TGTGCCAGCAGCGTCGTTAGCGGGGCAAACAATGAGCAGTTCTTC. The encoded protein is CASSVVSGANNEQFF.

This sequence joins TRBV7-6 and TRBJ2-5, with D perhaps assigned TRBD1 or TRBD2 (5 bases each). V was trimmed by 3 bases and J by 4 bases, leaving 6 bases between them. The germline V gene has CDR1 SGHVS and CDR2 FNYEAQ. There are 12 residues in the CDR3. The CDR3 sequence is CASSLGTETQYF. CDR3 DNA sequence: TGTGCCAGCAGCTTGGGGACAGAGACCCAGTACTTC.